The entry below gives a single T cell receptor (beta chain) sequence along with its context. With 3 bases removed from V and 1 base from J, the gap between germline ends came to 12 bases. CDR3 size: 15 residues. CDR1 is LNHDA and CDR2 is SQIVND in the germline V gene (reference sequence). The sample comes from a study of blood T cell repertoires in COVID-19. Study context: Specimens from acute and convalescent COVID-19 originated in the United States, Italy and Spain.

Assay: immunoSEQ multiplex PCR; the TCRdb copy retains only in-frame clones and omits some. Among some 240,000 clones listed, over 75% were seen once. Exposed volunteers were people who met a COVID-19 case within 2 weeks before study entry. This TCR was sampled from a woman aged 35 to 49 who had been exposed to COVID-19. Sequencing was performed on PBMCs or T cells enriched from blood (not recorded which). The rearrangement joins TRBV19 to TRBJ1-1; no clear D. In nucleotides, the CDR3 is TGTGCCAGTAGTATCTTTTCCCCCCCGAACACTGAAGCTTTCTTT. Translation: CASSIFSPPNTEAFF.